Each of the 31 T cell receptor beta chains below was sequenced from the same sample in a study of regulatory T cells in long-lasting Graves disease. According to the study, TCR beta libraries were built with iRepertoire HTBI primers and CDR3-region Arm-PCR. TCRdb reprocessed the multiplex PCR reads via MiXCR and lists one record per CDR3 protein. The top ten hold 13% of the sample, which has around 430,000 distinct CDR3 sequences, roughly 22% seen once. Time point: persistent/refractory GD, antithyroid drugs over 5 years with positive TRAb. Scientists built the TCR library using RNA that was extracted from PBMCs. Here the sequenced sample was peripheral blood mononuclear cells (PBMCs), taken when the disease was refractory, from a patient treated with antithyroid drugs. The receptors shown here come from a female donor with Graves disease.

The genes are TRBV28 and TRBJ2-7, with 9 bases identical to TRBD2. Germline trimming cut 10 bases from V and 0 bases from J; bases unmatched to any gene: 10. The CDR3 has 15 amino acids. Germline V gives CDR1 MDHEN, CDR2 SYDVKM. The DNA for the CDR3 is TGTGCCACCCTGGGAGCGGGAGGCGGCTCCTACGAGCAGTACTTC. It translates to CATLGAGGGSYEQYF.

This chain links TRBV28 with TRBJ2-7; D perhaps matches TRBD1 (6 bases). The CDR3 runs to 15 residues. V lost 5 bases to trimming and J lost 5 bases, with 19 bases between them. CDR1 MDHEN and CDR2 SYDVKM come from the germline V gene. The CDR3 region is CASSPNLGARDEQYF. CDR3 DNA: TGTGCCAGCAGTCCTAACCTGGGGGCCAGGGACGAGCAGTACTTC.

The sample holds many counts of this clonotype. V gene TRBV29-1 combines with J gene TRBJ2-5, with D uncertain. Germline CDR1 is SQVTM and CDR2 is ANQGSEA. V lost 1 base, J lost 1 base, and 10 bases lay in between. The CDR3 spans 14 residues. CDR3 DNA sequence: TGCAGCGTTGAAGTCGGAGCCATCCAAGAGACCCAGTACTTC. Protein: CSVEVGAIQETQYF. The entire variable domain, with the rest obtained from reference TRBV29-1 and TRBJ2-5, is as follows: SAVISQKPSRDICQRGTSLTIQCQVDSQVTMMFWYRQQPGQSLTLIATANQGSEATYESGFVIDKFPISRPNLTFSTLTVSNMSPEDSSIYLCSVEVGAIQETQYFGPGTRLLVL.

V is TRBV6-1 and J is TRBJ2-3, with D perhaps assigned TRBD1 or TRBD2 (5 bases each). The germline V gene encodes CDR1 MNHNS and CDR2 SASEGT. V was cut by 6 bases and J by 5 bases, with 21 bases left in between. The CDR3 loop spans 16 amino acids. The CDR3 nucleotides read TGTGCCAGCAGGTCCGGGACGGGGAATCCCGGAGATACGCAGTATTTT. It codes for CASRSGTGNPGDTQYF.

This clonotype was seen a handful of times. The gene calls are TRBV30 and TRBJ1-6; the match to TRBD1 covers 8 bases. The germline V gene has CDR1 GTSNPN and CDR2 SVGIG (reference sequence). The V segment lost 3 bases and the J segment 2 bases; nucleotides outside the gene matches: 6. The CDR3 loop spans 16 amino acids. The CDR3 sequence is CAWSGQGGAYNSPLHF. The CDR3 nucleotides read TGTGCCTGGAGCGGACAGGGAGGGGCCTATAATTCACCCCTCCACTTT.

This clonotype was seen ten or more times. The rearrangement joins TRBV10-3 to TRBJ2-3; 9 positions agree with TRBD2. The J segment lost 2 bases and the V segment lost 0 bases, leaving 9 bases of the junction unmatched. The CDR3 loop spans 18 amino acids. Germline CDR1 and CDR2: ENHRY and SYGVKD. CDR3 sequence: CAISESPASGVSTDTQYF. The CDR3 coding sequence is TGTGCCATCAGTGAGTCTCCGGCTAGCGGGGTTTCCACAGATACGCAGTATTTT.

This clonotype was picked up many times. As DNA, the CDR3 is TGTGCCAGCAGTCCTCCGACAGGGTACGTTGAGACCCAGTACTTC. Protein sequence: CASSPPTGYVETQYF. The rearrangement links TRBV28 to TRBJ2-5; 7 bases fit TRBD1. The germline V gene has CDR1 MDHEN and CDR2 SYDVKM. V lost 5 bases and J lost 5; bases outside the gene matches: 11. The CDR3 consists of 15 residues.

This clonotype has just a few counts. A single base separates this from a much larger clone, so it may be a read error. The genes are TRBV2 and TRBJ1-2, with D unresolved. CDR1 is SNHLY and CDR2 is FYNNEI in the germline V gene. This CDR3 spans 13 amino acids. The V gene lost 2 bases and the J gene lost 8 bases, with 12 bases spanning the gap. DNA for the CDR3: TGTGCCAGCAGTGAAACGTGGACGGGGGGCTACACCTTC. Amino acid sequence: CASSETWTGGYTF.

This clonotype was recorded many times. The rearrangement joins TRBV12-3 or TRBV12-4 to TRBJ1-6; D is perhaps TRBD1 (5 bases). Trimming left V 6 bases short and J 7 bases short, with 13 bases between. This CDR3 contains 14 residues. CDR3 sequence (DNA): TGTGCCAGCAGCCTAGGGGTGGGGAATTCACCCCTCCACTTT. Amino acids: CASSLGVGNSPLHF.

This sequence joins TRBV9 and TRBJ2-2, with TRBD2 as a possible D gene (6 bases). V dropped 3 bases and J dropped 6 bases, with 18 bases sitting between them. From germline, CDR1 is SGDLS and CDR2 YYNGEE. This CDR3 comprises 16 residues. The CDR3 protein is CASSGGTQITPGELFF. The CDR3 region has the DNA TGTGCCAGCAGCGGCGGGACTCAAATAACACCCGGGGAGCTGTTTTTT.

This clonotype was detected only a few times. This sequence joins TRBV28 and TRBJ2-6; D remains unclear. The V end was cut by 5 bases, the J end by 0 bases, with 14 bases between. Germline CDR1 and CDR2: MDHEN and SYDVKM. There are 17 residues in the CDR3. The CDR3 nucleotides are TGTGCCAGCAGTCCCCAGGTAGGAACCTCTGGGGCCAACGTCCTGACTTTC. Residues: CASSPQVGTSGANVLTF.

CDR3 bases: TGTGCCACCAGTGAGGCGACTGGCACCGGGGAGCTGTTTTTT. Encoded protein: CATSEATGTGELFF. The chain combines TRBV24-1 with TRBJ2-2; D remains unclear. The CDR3 is 14 residues long. Deletions cut 4 bases from V and 4 bases from J, with 9 bases between. Germline-derived CDR1 and CDR2 are KGHDR and SFDVKD.

V gene TRBV7-9 combines with J gene TRBJ2-1; 7 nucleotides line up with TRBD2. The CDR3 runs 11 residues. The V and J ends lost 4 bases and 13 bases, in that order; junction bases with no gene match: 4. In germline, CDR1 is SEHNR, CDR2 FQNEAQ (reference sequence). The CDR3 loop is CASSSSGLQFF. Here the CDR3 DNA reads TGTGCCAGCAGCTCTAGCGGACTTCAGTTCTTC.

J is TRBJ1-1 and V is TRBV5-1; TRBD1 matches at 7 bases. The germline V gene has CDR1 SGHRS and CDR2 YFSETQ. The CDR3 is made up of 15 amino acids. V was pared by 0 bases and J by 6 bases, with 8 bases of the junction left unmatched. In DNA, the CDR3 is TGCGCCAGCAGCTTGGAATGGGGGCAGGGGGCTGAAGCTTTCTTT. As protein: CASSLEWGQGAEAFF.

This clonotype was found many times. The chain uses TRBV2 and TRBJ1-3; D remains unclear. The CDR3 runs 15 residues. V was shortened by 8 bases and J by 3 bases, with 17 bases between the two germline ends. Germline V gene data show CDR1 as SNHLY and CDR2 as FYNNEI. The CDR3: CASGLQPNLGNTIYF. DNA of the CDR3: TGTGCCAGCGGCCTCCAACCAAACCTTGGAAACACCATATATTTT.

This clonotype was detected many times. The chain couples TRBV10-3 to TRBJ2-5; D is perhaps TRBD1 or TRBD2 (5 bases each). V was clipped by 9 bases and J by 4 bases, with 18 bases between them. Germline-derived CDR1 and CDR2 are ENHRY and SYGVKD. This CDR3 region has 14 residues. CDR3 coding DNA: TGTGCCATAAGCGGTGGGGCCCGGGGAGAGACCCAGTACTTC. This sequence encodes CAISGGARGETQYF.

The chain carries TRBV5-5 and TRBJ2-7; D gene unclear. CDR1 and CDR2 from the germline V gene are SGHKS and YYEKEE (reference sequence). Between the trimmed V and J ends, which lost 4 bases and 3 bases, there was a span of 11 bases. The CDR3 is 13 amino acids. DNA of the CDR3: TGTGCCAGCAGCCCAAGTGACCTCTACGAGCAGTACTTC. It codes for CASSPSDLYEQYF. The full variable domain, rest sourced from reference TRBV5-5 and TRBJ2-7, is DAGVTQSPTHLIKTRGQQVTLRCSPISGHKSVSWYQQVLGQGPQFIFQYYEKEERGRGNFPDRFSARQFPNYSSELNVNALLLGDSALYLCASSPSDLYEQYFGPGTRLTVT.

This clonotype was detected a few times. The chain carries TRBV9 and TRBJ2-5, with TRBD2 as a possible D gene (5 bases). In germline, CDR1 is SGDLS, CDR2 YYNGEE. Trimming pared 0 bases from V and 5 bases from J, leaving 5 bases between. The CDR3 extends over 12 amino acids. Written as DNA, the CDR3 is TGTGCCAGCAGCGTAGGCGGGGAGACCCAGTACTTC. It encodes CASSVGGETQYF.

V usage is TRBV28 and J usage is TRBJ2-7, with TRBD2 matching over 7 bases. Looked up from germline, CDR1 is MDHEN and CDR2 is SYDVKM. V lost 9 bases, J lost 4 bases, and 3 bases stayed unmatched. There are 11 residues in the CDR3. The CDR3 loop reads CASKGGYEQYF. In nucleotides, the CDR3 is TGTGCCAGTAAGGGAGGGTACGAGCAGTACTTC.

This clonotype was counted many times. This rearrangement joins TRBV5-1 to TRBJ2-2; D gene ambiguous. Trimming stripped 0 bases from V and 4 bases from J, with 7 bases between. The CDR3 has 14 amino acids. Germline V gene sequence: CDR1 SGHRS, CDR2 YFSETQ. The CDR3 DNA reads as TGCGCCAGCAGCTTGGTAGCAGGCACCGGGGAGCTGTTTTTT. This encodes CASSLVAGTGELFF.

This clonotype has ten or more counts. The rearrangement uses TRBV2 and TRBJ2-7; D remains unclear. The ends were cut back, 6 bases at V and 1 base at J, with 13 bases in the middle. The V gene's germline CDR1 is SNHLY and CDR2 FYNNEI. This CDR3 has 14 amino acids. The DNA of the CDR3 is TGTGCCAGCAGACGACGGGCAGGATCCTACGAGCAGTACTTC. Amino acids: CASRRRAGSYEQYF.

This clonotype was counted ten times or more. CDR3 in amino acids: CASSRVGTGKETQYF. In nucleotides, the CDR3 is TGTGCCAGCAGTAGAGTAGGAACGGGCAAAGAGACCCAGTACTTC. The chain recombines TRBV27 with TRBJ2-5; D gene unclear. Germline lookup yields CDR1 MNHEY and CDR2 SMNVEV (reference sequence). The CDR3 loop spans 15 amino acids. V shed 5 bases and J shed 3 bases, with 16 bases lying between them.

This clonotype was counted at least ten times. The chain carries TRBV29-1 and TRBJ1-5; the match to TRBD1 covers 10 bases. Germline trimming cut 4 bases from V and 7 bases from J; bases unmatched to any gene: 4. The CDR3 spans 13 residues. In germline, CDR1 is SQVTM, CDR2 ANQGSEA. CDR3 DNA sequence: TGCAGCGTTGGACAGGGGGCAGACCAGCCCCAGCATTTT. It is translated as CSVGQGADQPQHF. Supplemented by reference TRBV29-1 and TRBJ1-5, the full variable domain reads SAVISQKPSRDICQRGTSLTIQCQVDSQVTMMFWYRQQPGQSLTLIATANQGSEATYESGFVIDKFPISRPNLTFSTLTVSNMSPEDSSIYLCSVGQGADQPQHFGDGTRLSIL.

This clonotype was counted only a few times. The rearrangement joins TRBV6-5 to TRBJ1-5, with no clear D. CDR1 and CDR2 (germline): MNHEY, SVGAGI. The CDR3 consists of 15 residues. V was trimmed by 2 bases and J by 3 bases, leaving 11 bases between them. The CDR3 coding sequence is TGTGCCAGCAGTTACGCAGGACTATACAATCAGCCCCAGCATTTT. It is translated as CASSYAGLYNQPQHF.

DNA of the CDR3: TGTGCCAGCTCACCATCCGGGACAGGGGGCTATGGCTACACCTTC. Translation: CASSPSGTGGYGYTF. The chain links TRBV18 to TRBJ1-2; 11 nucleotides line up with TRBD1. V was clipped by 2 bases and J by 4 bases; unmatched bases: 3. The germline V gene encodes CDR1 KGHSH and CDR2 LQKENI. CDR3 size: 15 residues. Combining the CDR3 with reference TRBV18 and TRBJ1-2 gives the whole variable domain NAGVMQNPRHLVRRRGQEARLRCSPMKGHSHVYWYRQLPEEGLKFMVYLQKENIIDESGMPKERFSAEFPKEGPSILRIQQVVRGDSAAYFCASSPSGTGGYGYTFGSGTRLTVV.

The chain couples TRBV24-1 to TRBJ2-2; D is perhaps TRBD1 (5 bases). V lost 3 bases and J 3 bases, leaving 13 bases between the germline ends. This CDR3 is built from 16 residues. Germline V gives CDR1 KGHDR, CDR2 SFDVKD. The CDR3 protein is CATSDPRVGDTGELFF. The CDR3 nucleotides read TGTGCCACCAGTGATCCCAGGGTTGGGGACACCGGGGAGCTGTTTTTT.

This CDR3 is CASSLGGTRRGYTF. CDR3 sequence (DNA): TGTGCCAGCAGCTTAGGTGGGACGAGACGGGGCTACACCTTC. J is TRBJ1-2 and V is TRBV7-9; possibly TRBD1 for D (5 bases). CDR1 and CDR2 (germline): SEHNR, FQNEAQ (reference sequence). Trimming pared 1 base from V and 8 bases from J, leaving 14 bases between. The CDR3 spans 14 residues.

This clonotype was counted at least ten times. This chain uses TRBV12-3 or TRBV12-4 with TRBJ1-2; D may be TRBD1 (5 bases). The CDR3 is 13 amino acids. V lost 5 bases and J 8 bases, leaving 15 bases between the germline ends. CDR3: CASSPLRDHGYTF. Here the CDR3 DNA reads TGTGCCAGCAGTCCACTCAGGGATCACGGCTACACCTTC.

In this sample, this clonotype turned up a few times. The gene calls are TRBV6-2 or TRBV6-3 and TRBJ1-1; 8 nucleotides align to TRBD1. CDR1 MNHEY and CDR2 SVGEGT come from the germline V gene. The CDR3 is 16 residues long. The J segment lost 6 bases and the V segment lost 0 bases, leaving 9 bases of the junction unmatched. CDR3 DNA sequence: TGTGCCAGCAGTTACTCTACGACAGGGGTAGGGTCTGAAGCTTTCTTT. Translation: CASSYSTTGVGSEAFF.

The J gene is TRBJ2-7, the V gene TRBV6-1; the match to TRBD1 covers 10 bases. The CDR3 is 15 amino acids. Germline V CDR1 and CDR2: MNHNS, SASEGT. Trimming at V came to 6 bases and at J to 2 bases, leaving 7 bases not matched to a gene. CDR3 coding DNA: TGTGCCAGCAGGATGACAGGGGGCCTCACCTACGAGCAGTACTTC. This gives the protein CASRMTGGLTYEQYF.

On this clonotype itself: The germline gene is not matched at one end of the junction; a read error may be the cause. This chain connects TRBV19 to TRBJ1-1; no clear D gene. Germline CDR1 is LNHDA and CDR2 is SQIVND (reference sequence). CDR3 size: 14 residues. For the CDR3, the DNA is TGTGCCAGTAGTGTAGATTACTCGGGCACTGAAGCTTTCTTT. It encodes CASSVDYSGTEAFF.